This TCR beta chain was captured by sequencing in a study of T-cell reconstitution after alpha-beta-depleted transplantation in children. Points from the study as a whole: Fresh T-cell production supplied most of the T-cell counts and diversity seen one year after transplant. Roughly two months post-transplant, alpha-beta T cells reportedly originated from several hundred graft clones that had expanded.

A note on this clonotype: The antigen is undetermined.

The TCRbeta library incorporated unique molecular identifiers. Each CDR3 protein gets one entry after TCRdb re-called the PCR reads with MiXCR. Found here are approximately 980,000 distinct CDR3 sequences, roughly 29% of them singletons; the top ten hold 25% to 35%. This CDR3 comprises 16 residues. J gave up 2 bases and V 6 bases, and 9 bases lay outside the gene matches. Per the germline V gene, CDR1 is SGHAT and CDR2 is FQNNGV. This receptor was identified in a boy less than two years old who had a stem cell transplant for SCID, so the T cells may come from the graft donor. The specimen comprised PBMCs, mostly from graft donor cells, sampled 360 days after TCRalphabeta/CD19-depleted stem cell transplant. The chain carries TRBV11-2 and TRBJ2-1, with TRBD2 matching 8 bases. CDR3 nucleotide sequence: TGTGCCAGCAGTTTTACCGGGACTAGGACCTACAATGAGCAGTTCTTC. Residues: CASSFTGTRTYNEQFF.